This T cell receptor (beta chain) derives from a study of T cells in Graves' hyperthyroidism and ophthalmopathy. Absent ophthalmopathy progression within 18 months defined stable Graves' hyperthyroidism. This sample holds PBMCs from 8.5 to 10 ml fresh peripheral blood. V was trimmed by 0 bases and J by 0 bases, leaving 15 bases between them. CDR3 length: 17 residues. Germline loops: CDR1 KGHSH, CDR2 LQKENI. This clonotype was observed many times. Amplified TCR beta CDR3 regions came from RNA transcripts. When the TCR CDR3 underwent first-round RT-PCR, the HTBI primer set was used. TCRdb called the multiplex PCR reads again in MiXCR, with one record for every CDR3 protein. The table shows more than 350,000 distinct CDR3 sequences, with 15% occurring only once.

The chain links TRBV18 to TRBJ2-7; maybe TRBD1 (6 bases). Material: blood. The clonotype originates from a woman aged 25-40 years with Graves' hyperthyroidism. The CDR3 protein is CASSPPGADMSSYEQYF. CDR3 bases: TGTGCCAGCTCACCACCGGGGGCGGATATGAGCTCCTACGAGCAGTACTTC.